This TCR beta chain stems from a study of T-cell memory formation after mild COVID-19. The CDR3 length is 18 residues. V lost 1 base and J 3 bases, leaving 16 bases between the germline ends. TCRdb processed the 5' RACE reads anew with MiXCR; each CDR3 protein has one entry. Among tens of thousands of distinct CDR3 sequences, 5.5% to 7% were seen once, and the ten largest hold more than 0.7%. The table lists this clonotype with many counts. Sequenced sample: PBMCs or a T cell subset sorted from them (not recorded which). This clonotype originated in an adult who had mild COVID-19 (a few samples of this study predate the infection). Cell type and time point are not known. The chain employs TRBV12-3 or TRBV12-4 and TRBJ1-6, with D possibly being TRBD1 (6 bases). CDR3 sequence: CASSLVRGGAIYNSPLHF. CDR3 bases: TGTGCCAGCAGTTTAGTCCGAGGGGGGGCCATCTATAATTCACCCCTCCACTTT.